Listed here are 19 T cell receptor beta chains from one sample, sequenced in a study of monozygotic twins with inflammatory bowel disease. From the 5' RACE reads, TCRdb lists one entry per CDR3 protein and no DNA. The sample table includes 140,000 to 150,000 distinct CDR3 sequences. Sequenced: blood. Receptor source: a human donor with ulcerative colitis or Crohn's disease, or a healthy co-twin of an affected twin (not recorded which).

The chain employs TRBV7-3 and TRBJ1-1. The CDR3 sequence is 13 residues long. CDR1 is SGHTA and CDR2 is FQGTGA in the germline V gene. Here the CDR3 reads CASSLMVGTEAFF.

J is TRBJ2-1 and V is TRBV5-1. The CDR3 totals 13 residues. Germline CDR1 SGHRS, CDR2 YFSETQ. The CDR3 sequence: CASSLASSYEQFF.

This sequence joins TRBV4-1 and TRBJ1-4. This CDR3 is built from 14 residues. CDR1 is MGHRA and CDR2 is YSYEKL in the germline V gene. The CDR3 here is CASRMVATNEKLFF.

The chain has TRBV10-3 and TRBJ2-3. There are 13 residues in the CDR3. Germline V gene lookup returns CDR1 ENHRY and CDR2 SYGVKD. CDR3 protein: CAIRGSSTDTQYF.

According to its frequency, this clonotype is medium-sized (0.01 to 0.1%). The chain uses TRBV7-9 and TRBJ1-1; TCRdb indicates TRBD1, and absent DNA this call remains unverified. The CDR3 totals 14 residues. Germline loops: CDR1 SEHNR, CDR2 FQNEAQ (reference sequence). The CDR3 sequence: CASGPGRSDTEAFF.

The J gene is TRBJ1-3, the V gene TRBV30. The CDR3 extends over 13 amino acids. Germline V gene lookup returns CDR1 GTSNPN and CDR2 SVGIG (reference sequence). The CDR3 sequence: CAWSSYSGNTIYF.

The CDR3 sequence: CASSLAGSGISYNEQFF. V usage is TRBV5-1 and J usage is TRBJ2-1; the D gene TCRdb calls, TRBD2, cannot be checked with no DNA. The CDR3 is 17 amino acids. Germline CDR1 reads SGHRS; CDR2 reads YFSETQ.

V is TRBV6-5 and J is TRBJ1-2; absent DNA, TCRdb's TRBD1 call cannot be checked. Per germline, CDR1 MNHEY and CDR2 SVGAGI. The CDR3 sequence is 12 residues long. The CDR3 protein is CASSRTGRGYTF.

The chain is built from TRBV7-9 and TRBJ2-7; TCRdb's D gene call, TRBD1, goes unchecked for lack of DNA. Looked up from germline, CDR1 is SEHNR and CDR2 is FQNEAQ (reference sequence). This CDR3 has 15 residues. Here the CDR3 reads CASNPRTGSSYEQYF. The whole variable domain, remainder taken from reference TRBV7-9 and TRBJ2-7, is DTGVSQNPRHKITKRGQNVTFRCDPISEHNRLYWYRQTLGQGPEFLTYFQNEAQLEKSRLLSDRFSAERPKGSFSTLEIQRTEQGDSAMYLCASNPRTGSSYEQYFGPGTRLTVT.

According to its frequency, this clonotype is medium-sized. CDR3 amino acids: CASSLAADTQYF. The chain uses TRBV7-9 and TRBJ2-3. This CDR3 is built from 12 residues. CDR1 and CDR2 (germline): SEHNR, FQNEAQ (reference sequence).

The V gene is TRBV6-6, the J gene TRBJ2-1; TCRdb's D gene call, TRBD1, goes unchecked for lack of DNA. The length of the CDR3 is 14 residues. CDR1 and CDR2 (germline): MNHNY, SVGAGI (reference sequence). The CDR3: CASSSGTGYNEQFF.

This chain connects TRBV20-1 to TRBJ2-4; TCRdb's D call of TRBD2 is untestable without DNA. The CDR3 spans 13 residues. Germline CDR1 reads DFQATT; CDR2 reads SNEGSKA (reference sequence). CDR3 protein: CSASPPGTSTRYF.

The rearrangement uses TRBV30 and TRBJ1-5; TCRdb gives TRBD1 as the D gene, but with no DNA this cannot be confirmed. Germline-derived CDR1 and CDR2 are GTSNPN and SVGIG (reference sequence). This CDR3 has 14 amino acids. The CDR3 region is CAWSARGGGQPQHF.

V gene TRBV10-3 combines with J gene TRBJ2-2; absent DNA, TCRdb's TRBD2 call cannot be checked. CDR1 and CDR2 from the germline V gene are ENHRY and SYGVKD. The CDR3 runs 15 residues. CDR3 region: CAILSGRANTGELFF.

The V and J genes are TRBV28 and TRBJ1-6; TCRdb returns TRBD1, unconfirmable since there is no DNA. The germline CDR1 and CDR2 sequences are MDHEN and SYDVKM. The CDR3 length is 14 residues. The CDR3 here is CASSLPALARPLHF.

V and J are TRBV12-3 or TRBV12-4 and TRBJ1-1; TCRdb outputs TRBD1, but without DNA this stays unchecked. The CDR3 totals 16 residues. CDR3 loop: CASSPADGQVNTEAFF.

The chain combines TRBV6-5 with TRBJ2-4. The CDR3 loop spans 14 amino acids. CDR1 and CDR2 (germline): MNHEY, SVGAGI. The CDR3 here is CASSSPGSKNIQYF.

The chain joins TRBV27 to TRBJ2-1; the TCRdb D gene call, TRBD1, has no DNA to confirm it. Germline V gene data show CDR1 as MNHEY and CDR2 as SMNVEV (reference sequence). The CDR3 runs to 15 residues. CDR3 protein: CASSRGQGSYNEQFF.

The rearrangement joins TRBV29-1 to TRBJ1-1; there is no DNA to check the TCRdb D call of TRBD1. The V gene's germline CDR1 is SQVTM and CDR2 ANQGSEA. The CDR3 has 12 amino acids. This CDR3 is CSRRGPGTEAFF. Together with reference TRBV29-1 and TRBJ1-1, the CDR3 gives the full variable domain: SAVISQKPSRDICQRGTSLTIQCQVDSQVTMMFWYRQQPGQSLTLIATANQGSEATYESGFVIDKFPISRPNLTFSTLTVSNMSPEDSSIYLCSRRGPGTEAFFGQGTRLTVV.